This TCR beta chain is drawn from a study of cytomegalovirus exposure and HLA in healthy donors. For the study at large: An early release of data contained 75 million to 100 million unique TCRs, which came from HLA-typed donors.

CDR1 and CDR2 from the germline V gene are MNHEY and SMNVEV (reference sequence). This CDR3 has 15 amino acids. The V end was cut by 7 bases, the J end by 8 bases, with 21 bases between. The PCR made use of 60 Vbeta and 13 Jbeta primers. Method: immunoSEQ multiplex PCR; TCRdb's copy keeps in-frame clones and lacks some. The top ten clones hold 4.8% of a sample with 90,000 to 120,000 clones, roughly 70% of them seen once. The origin of this receptor is a woman under 30 in good health and CMV-seropositive. The sequencing sample was made of PBMCs. The genes are TRBV27 and TRBJ1-3; maybe TRBD1 (6 bases). The CDR3 DNA sequence: TGTGCCAGCACCCACCAGGGGTTAGGTGAAGACACCATATATTTT. It is translated as CASTHQGLGEDTIYF.